Here is one T cell receptor beta chain with its context. Its antigen remains unidentified. This entry comes from a study of response to subunit inactivated influenza vaccine. Study-wide results and limits: The authors suggested that every seasonal influenza vaccination recruits few new T cells.

TCRdb recomputed calls from the RT-PCR reads with MiXCR, one row per CDR3 protein. The table has hundreds of thousands of distinct CDR3 sequences, around 13% seen once. Sequenced here: PBMCs from blood, sampled 14 to 15 days before vaccination. The origin of this receptor is a middle-aged man who received an inactivated influenza vaccine.

This CDR3 reads CAISVAGPGANVLTF. The DNA for the CDR3 is TGTGCCATCAGTGTGGCAGGGCCTGGGGCCAACGTCCTGACTTTC. This sequence joins TRBV10-3 and TRBJ2-6; D is perhaps TRBD1 (5 bases). CDR1 is ENHRY and CDR2 is SYGVKD in the germline V gene. CDR3 length: 15 amino acids. Trimming took off 4 bases at V and 2 bases at J, with 9 bases between the two ends.